This T cell receptor beta chain was identified in a study of blood T cells in healthy people across ages. Notes on the study in general: TCR beta diversity per million T cells fell roughly linearly with age. Samples with more naive T cells showed higher observed beta diversity.

Primers used in a second PCR of roughly 7 to 11 cycles were a sample-barcoded 5' primer and a J-beta primer mix. TCRdb re-derived calls from the 5' RACE reads in MiXCR, one entry per CDR3 protein. The data hold 1 million to 1.2 million distinct CDR3 sequences, with around two fifths observed a single time. Each sample used at least 6.5 million PBMCs. Comment on this clonotype: Its antigen is undetermined.

V shed 4 bases, J shed 4 bases, and the junction held 10 bases outside the gene matches. Per germline, CDR1 SGHRS and CDR2 YFSETQ. The CDR3 has 15 residues. The receptor was derived from a man aged 18-30 years in good health. Source material: blood. V gene TRBV5-1 combines with J gene TRBJ1-2; 7 bases fit TRBD1. The CDR3 DNA sequence: TGCGCCAGCAGCCCGGACCACAGGGGTTTCTATGGCTACACCTTC. Protein sequence: CASSPDHRGFYGYTF.